These 17 T cell receptor beta chains originate from one sample sequenced in a study of PD-1 blockade in classical Hodgkin lymphoma (dated by TCRdb to 2018 to 2021). The protocol used for the library was the immunoSEQ multiplex PCR assay. Sourced from immuneACCESS, this table was stored by TCRdb with only in-frame sequences that have V and J called. A share of the clones is absent; for the studies checked, an unresolved V gene accounts for under half, and the remainder has no known explanation. This sample gives about 43,000 clones in total; around 72% of them show up just once. More than 9.5% of the sample belongs to the ten largest clones. The time point label of this sample denotes: cycle 1 day 1 (C1D1), immediately before nivolumab initiation. Every trial patient had relapsed following autologous stem cell transplantation, and prior brentuximab vedotin exposure was what differed among cohorts A, B and C.

Material: peripheral blood mononuclear cells (PBMCs), obtained at baseline. The receptors here all came from a human donor with classical Hodgkin lymphoma.

This rearrangement joins TRBV5-4 to TRBJ2-2, with a possible D match to TRBD2 (6 bases). V shed 4 bases and J shed 2 bases, with 15 bases lying between them. Germline V gives CDR1 SGHNT, CDR2 YYREEE (reference sequence). The CDR3 loop spans 16 amino acids. The DNA for the CDR3 is TGTGCCAGCAGCCAACTAGCCGGGGCCAACACCGGGGAGCTGTTTTTT. Translated: CASSQLAGANTGELFF.

The chain links TRBV27 to TRBJ1-6; maybe TRBD1 (5 bases). The CDR3 is made up of 15 amino acids. Trimming left V 2 bases short and J 5 bases short, with 10 bases between. Germline V gene sequence: CDR1 MNHEY, CDR2 SMNVEV (reference sequence). For the CDR3, the DNA is TGTGCCAGCAGTTTAGACAGACCTCATAATTCACCCCTCCACTTT. Translation: CASSLDRPHNSPLHF.

The sample holds one count of this clone. This chain links TRBV7-2 with TRBJ2-5; D gene unclear. V was pared by 0 bases and J by 4 bases, with 3 bases between. The CDR3 totals 12 residues. Per germline, CDR1 SGHTA and CDR2 FQGNSA. The DNA for the CDR3 is TGTGCCAGCAGCTTAGCGTCAGAGACCCAGTACTTC. Translated: CASSLASETQYF.

The chain links TRBV9 to TRBJ2-2; D is perhaps TRBD2 (5 bases). This CDR3 has 14 residues. Trimming stripped 4 bases from V and 4 bases from J, with 11 bases between. Germline CDR1 is SGDLS and CDR2 is YYNGEE. The DNA for the CDR3 is TGTGCCAGCAGCACATGGACTTCCACCGGGGAGCTGTTTTTT. Translation: CASSTWTSTGELFF.

This clone was counted only a few times. V usage is TRBV11-1 and J usage is TRBJ2-3; unclear D gene. V gave up 5 bases and J gave up 4 bases, with 16 bases separating them. The CDR3 has 15 amino acids. The germline gives CDR1 SGHAT, CDR2 FQDESV (reference sequence). Written as DNA, the CDR3 is TGTGCCAGCAGCGGTCTCCGTGATTCATCAGATACGCAGTATTTT. As protein: CASSGLRDSSDTQYF.

The V and J genes are TRBV19 and TRBJ2-7; maybe TRBD1 (5 bases). V shed 5 bases and J shed 0 bases, with 20 bases lying between them. The CDR3 length is 17 residues. Germline CDR1 LNHDA, CDR2 SQIVND (reference sequence). The CDR3 bases are TGTGCCAGTAGTGAAAGGGCAGCAGGTAGGGGCTCCTACGAGCAGTACTTC. It translates to CASSERAAGRGSYEQYF.

The V gene is TRBV5-1, the J gene TRBJ1-2, with 7 bases that match TRBD1. This CDR3 spans 14 amino acids. V trimming: 0 bases; J trimming: 3 bases; junction bases outside the gene matches: 2. Germline assignment: CDR1 SGHRS and CDR2 YFSETQ. The CDR3 region has the DNA TGCGCCAGCAGCTTGGAGGGGGCCGACTATGGCTACACCTTC. This sequence encodes CASSLEGADYGYTF.

This clone was counted a few times. The V gene is TRBV10-2, the J gene TRBJ1-1; 8 bases are a match to TRBD1. The CDR3 has 13 residues. Germline V lookup: CDR1 WSHSY, CDR2 SAAADI. Germline trimming cut 6 bases from V and 5 bases from J; bases unmatched to any gene: 5. CDR3: CASRDRDVTEAFF. CDR3 sequence (DNA): TGCGCCAGCAGGGACAGGGATGTGACTGAAGCTTTCTTT.

This chain connects TRBV29-1 to TRBJ1-2; the match to TRBD1 covers 10 bases. The germline V gene has CDR1 SQVTM and CDR2 ANQGSEA. The CDR3 runs 13 residues. J lost 0 bases, V lost 6 bases, and 1 base had no gene match. The CDR3 loop is CSVGQGANYGYTF. CDR3 sequence (DNA): TGCAGCGTCGGACAGGGGGCTAACTATGGCTACACCTTC.

The J gene is TRBJ2-1, the V gene TRBV30; TRBD2 aligns across 10 bases. V lost 0 bases, J lost 6 bases, and 5 bases stayed unmatched. The CDR3 is 15 amino acids. Germline lookup yields CDR1 GTSNPN and CDR2 SVGIG (reference sequence). The CDR3 DNA is TGTGCCTGGAGTGTCGGGCTAGCGGGGGTCAATGAGCAGTTCTTC. This encodes CAWSVGLAGVNEQFF.

The count of this clone is one. The junction departs from the called germline gene at one end, perhaps through a read error. The CDR3 DNA reads as TGTGCTAGCAGCCCTGACAGGGTTTCCTACGAGCAGTACTTC. This encodes CASSPDRVSYEQYF. V is TRBV7-7 and J is TRBJ2-7; 7 bases fit TRBD1. The V gene's germline CDR1 is SSHAT and CDR2 FNYEAQ (reference sequence). The CDR3 consists of 14 residues. Looking up the rest from reference TRBV7-7 and TRBJ2-7 gives the full variable domain: GAGVSQSPRYKVTKRGQDVTLRCDPISSHATLYWYQQALGQGPEFLTYFNYEAQPDKSGLPSDRFSAERPEGSISTLTIQRTEQRDSAMYRCASSPDRVSYEQYFGPGTRLTVT.

The genes are TRBV7-2 and TRBJ1-2; TRBD1 matches at 8 bases. Germline loops: CDR1 SGHTA, CDR2 FQGNSA. The J segment lost 8 bases and the V segment lost 3 bases, leaving 14 bases of the junction unmatched. CDR3 size: 16 residues. The CDR3 reads CASSLGTDRENYGYTF. CDR3 DNA: TGTGCCAGCAGCTTGGGGACGGACAGGGAGAATTACGGCTACACCTTC.

The chain uses TRBV7-6 and TRBJ1-2, with D unresolved. Germline assignment: CDR1 SGHVS and CDR2 FNYEAQ. The V gene lost 5 bases and the J gene lost 1 base, with 17 bases spanning the gap. The CDR3 loop spans 16 amino acids. As DNA, the CDR3 is TGTGCCAGCAGCCCCCGGTGGGTATACCTTAACTATGGCTACACCTTC. Translated: CASSPRWVYLNYGYTF. Filled out from reference TRBV7-6 and TRBJ1-2, the complete variable domain reads GAGVSQSPRYKVTKRGQDVALRCDPISGHVSLYWYRQALGQGPEFLTYFNYEAQQDKSGLPNDRFSAERPEGSISTLTIQRTEQRDSAMYRCASSPRWVYLNYGYTFGSGTRLTVV.

This clone is a singleton in its sample. The rearrangement links TRBV5-1 to TRBJ2-3; D gene uncertain. The length of the CDR3 is 13 residues. Trimming cost V 8 bases and J 2 bases, with 12 bases left between them. Germline CDR1 SGHRS, CDR2 YFSETQ. The chain's CDR3 is CASSDSATDTQYF. The CDR3 DNA reads TGCGCCAGTTCTGACTCCGCCACAGATACGCAGTATTTT.

This chain joins TRBV6-6 and TRBJ2-2; D may be TRBD2 (6 bases). Trimming took off 8 bases at V and 1 base at J, with 17 bases between the two ends. This CDR3 is 16 amino acids long. Germline CDR1 and CDR2: MNHNY and SVGAGI (reference sequence). The CDR3 sequence is CASGRPGTQNTGELFF. The CDR3 DNA reads as TGTGCCAGCGGGCGCCCTGGGACTCAGAACACCGGGGAGCTGTTTTTT.

The chain is built from TRBV5-1 and TRBJ1-1; 7 positions agree with TRBD1. V dropped 4 bases and J dropped 4; count of bases not matched to a gene: 13. This CDR3 has 16 residues. Germline V gene lookup returns CDR1 SGHRS and CDR2 YFSETQ. This CDR3 is CASSPDREGGITEAFF. The CDR3 DNA sequence: TGCGCCAGCAGCCCTGACAGGGAGGGTGGGATCACTGAAGCTTTCTTT.

This chain uses TRBV7-9 with TRBJ2-7; D gene uncertain. V was clipped by 1 base and J by 4 bases, with 14 bases between them. This CDR3 region has 15 residues. The germline gives CDR1 SEHNR, CDR2 FQNEAQ (reference sequence). The chain's CDR3 is CASSLGEGFGYEQYF. For the CDR3, the DNA is TGTGCCAGCAGCTTAGGAGAAGGGTTCGGGTACGAGCAGTACTTC. The full variable domain, completed using reference TRBV7-9 and TRBJ2-7, is DTGVSQNPRHKITKRGQNVTFRCDPISEHNRLYWYRQTLGQGPEFLTYFQNEAQLEKSRLLSDRFSAERPKGSFSTLEIQRTEQGDSAMYLCASSLGEGFGYEQYFGPGTRLTVT.